The rows below give T cell receptor beta chains drawn from one sample of a study of blood T cell repertoires in COVID-19. The table came from immunoSEQ multiplex PCR; TCRdb's copy has only in-frame clones and leaves some out. The table shows around 300,000 clones, with roughly nine tenths occurring only once. Material: peripheral blood. The receptors stem from a woman aged 30 to 39 with COVID-19, enrolled during active disease. The CDR3 runs from the conserved cysteine through the conserved F or W. D genes are given only for firm matches. Expanded clones get a size class; other rows say once, few or many, or leave the size out.

abundance,j_gene,v_gene,d_gene,CDR3aa,CDR3nt
-,TRBJ2-2,TRBV7-2,TRBD2,CASSSRLAAGELFF,TGTGCCAGCAGCTCCCGACTAGCGGCCGGGGAGCTGTTTTTT
-,TRBJ2-5,TRBV18,-,CASSQGREETQYF,TGTGCCAGTTCCCAGGGACGGGAGGAGACCCAGTACTTC
-,TRBJ2-6,TRBV5-5,-,CASSPRTATSGANVLTF,TGTGCCAGCAGCCCGCGGACAGCAACATCTGGGGCCAACGTCCTGACTTTC
-,TRBJ2-3,TRBV5-1,-,CASSPRTLGTDTQYF,TGCGCCAGCAGCCCCCGCACTCTAGGCACAGATACGCAGTATTTT
-,TRBJ2-2,TRBV19,-,CASSISDNTGELFF,TGTGCCAGTAGTATCAGCGATAACACCGGGGAGCTGTTTTTT
-,TRBJ2-3,TRBV7-3,TRBD2,CASSLTNSGNTQYF,TGTGCCAGCAGCTTGACGAATAGCGGGAATACGCAGTATTTT
-,TRBJ2-7,TRBV5-5,TRBD2,CASSYRTSGDGYEQYF,TGTGCCAGCAGCTATCGCACTAGCGGAGATGGGTACGAGCAGTACTTC
once,TRBJ1-2,TRBV28,-,CASSFSRGGSYGYTF,TGTGCCAGCAGTTTTTCCAGGGGCGGGAGCTATGGCTACACCTTC
-,TRBJ2-5,TRBV27,-,CARGRGSMRQETQYF,TGTGCCAGGGGCCGGGGGTCCATGCGACAAGAGACCCAGTACTTC
-,TRBJ1-1,TRBV11-2,-,CASSWGSNTEAFF,TGTGCCAGCAGCTGGGGCTCGAACACTGAAGCTTTCTTT
-,TRBJ1-2,TRBV7-9,-,CASSLSGGPGYTF,TGTGCCAGCAGCCTATCCGGGGGGCCTGGCTACACCTTC
-,TRBJ1-5,TRBV10-3,TRBD1,CATEQGADQPQHF,TGTGCCACCGAACAGGGGGCGGATCAGCCCCAGCATTTT
-,TRBJ1-1,TRBV6-1,-,CASSEFGGYMNTEAFF,TGTGCCAGCAGTGAATTTGGGGGGTACATGAACACTGAAGCTTTCTTT
-,TRBJ2-5,TRBV7-8,-,CASSIHPQETQYF,TGTGCCAGCAGCATACATCCCCAAGAGACCCAGTACTTC
once,TRBJ2-3,TRBV6-4,-,CASSDGEETDTQYF,TGTGCCAGCAGTGATGGGGAGGAGACAGATACGCAGTATTTT
-,TRBJ1-2,TRBV4-2,TRBD1,CASSQVGIQGALVDYGYTF,TGTGCCAGCAGCCAAGTCGGAATACAGGGGGCCCTAGTAGACTATGGCTACACCTTC
-,TRBJ2-7,TRBV15,TRBD2,CATSRSNSSGRGEQYF,TGTGCCACCAGCAGATCCAATTCTAGCGGGAGGGGGGAGCAGTACTTC
-,TRBJ2-7,TRBV10-3,TRBD2,CAISEATSGGSYEQYF,TGTGCCATCAGTGAGGCGACTAGCGGAGGCTCCTACGAGCAGTACTTC
-,TRBJ2-1,TRBV7-9,TRBD1,CASSNLPGQVSYNEQFF,TGTGCCAGCAGCAATCTACCGGGACAGGTCTCCTACAATGAGCAGTTCTTC
-,TRBJ1-1,TRBV6-5,TRBD1,CASRATGGSTEAFF,TGTGCCAGCAGAGCGACAGGGGGGAGCACTGAAGCTTTCTTT
-,TRBJ2-3,TRBV29-1,-,CSVAGFNTDTQYF,TGCAGCGTTGCAGGGTTTAACACAGATACGCAGTATTTT
-,TRBJ1-2,TRBV5-5,TRBD1,CASSEGGDTAYGYTF,TGTGCCAGCAGCGAAGGGGGCGACACAGCTTATGGCTACACCTTC
once,TRBJ1-4,TRBV5-6,-,CASSPTRGTVNEKLFF,TGTGCCAGCAGCCCGACTCGGGGGACGGTGAATGAAAAACTGTTTTTT
-,TRBJ1-1,TRBV18,TRBD1,CASSPPPLRQGANTEAFF,TGTGCCAGCTCACCCCCGCCCCTTAGACAGGGAGCGAACACTGAAGCTTTCTTT
-,TRBJ2-2,TRBV2,TRBD1,CASRTGGASTGELFF,TGTGCCAGCAGGACAGGGGGCGCTTCCACCGGGGAGCTGTTTTTT
-,TRBJ1-4,TRBV15,-,CATSKLRTVADEKLFF,TGTGCCACCAGTAAGCTTAGGACAGTCGCGGATGAAAAACTGTTTTTT
-,TRBJ1-1,TRBV29-1,-,CSVGTVGTEAFF,TGCAGCGTTGGGACAGTCGGCACTGAAGCTTTCTTT
-,TRBJ1-2,TRBV2,-,CASSADGYYGYTF,TGTGCCAGCAGTGCCGACGGGTACTATGGCTACACCTTC
-,TRBJ1-4,TRBV6-2/TRBV6-3,-,CASSLRKGEKLFF,TGTGCCAGCAGTCTTCGGAAGGGGGAAAAACTGTTTTTT
-,TRBJ2-7,TRBV3-1/TRBV3-2,-,CASSQVPLAAAEQYF,TGTGCCAGCAGCCAAGTTCCACTAGCAGCAGCGGAGCAGTACTTC
-,TRBJ2-7,TRBV27,TRBD1,CASSSGQGAYEQYF,TGTGCCAGCAGTTCGGGACAGGGGGCCTACGAGCAGTACTTC
few,TRBJ1-4,TRBV9,TRBD1,CASSDKTGRNEKLFF,TGTGCCAGCAGCGACAAGACAGGGCGGAATGAAAAACTGTTTTTT
-,TRBJ2-5,TRBV5-1,-,CASKWTADQETQYF,TGCGCCAGCAAGTGGACAGCCGATCAAGAGACCCAGTACTTC
-,TRBJ1-1,TRBV13,-,CASSPPLRLYPGTQNTEAFF,TGTGCCAGCAGCCCACCACTGCGGCTATACCCCGGGACACAGAACACTGAAGCTTTCTTT
-,TRBJ1-4,TRBV28,TRBD1,CASRGSGTGGNEKLFF,TGTGCCAGCAGGGGGTCTGGGACAGGGGGCAATGAAAAACTGTTTTTT
-,TRBJ2-5,TRBV11-2,TRBD1,CASSAPGQASETQYF,TGTGCCAGCAGCGCACCGGGACAGGCCTCAGAGACCCAGTACTTC
-,TRBJ2-3,TRBV5-5,-,CASSSWDFSSTDTQYF,TGTGCCAGCAGCTCTTGGGACTTCTCTAGCACAGATACGCAGTATTTT
-,TRBJ1-1,TRBV28,TRBD1,CASSSRPGQDNRGAFF,TGTGCCAGCAGTTCCCGCCCGGGACAGGACAATAGGGGAGCTTTCTTT
once,TRBJ1-1,TRBV4-1,-,CASSQGEGDTEAFF,TGCGCCAGCAGCCAAGGGGAGGGGGACACTGAAGCTTTCTTT
-,TRBJ1-5,TRBV5-4,TRBD1,CASSSGQGMAQHF,TGTGCCAGCAGCTCGGGACAGGGAATGGCCCAGCATTTT
-,TRBJ2-7,TRBV27,-,CASSMRGQSPEQYF,TGTGCCAGCAGTATGCGAGGACAGAGTCCCGAGCAGTACTTC
-,TRBJ2-1,TRBV19,TRBD2,CASSPPLESGRAHEQFF,TGTGCCAGTAGTCCGCCTTTGGAAAGCGGGAGGGCGCATGAGCAGTTCTTC
-,TRBJ1-1,TRBV4-2,-,CASSLGGGQRDTEAFF,TGTGCCAGCAGCCTTGGCGGGGGCCAGAGAGACACTGAAGCTTTCTTT
-,TRBJ2-1,TRBV28,-,CASKDGTSNEQFF,TGTGCCAGCAAAGATGGGACTTCCAATGAGCAGTTCTTC
-,TRBJ1-3,TRBV3-1/TRBV3-2,-,CASSSQPDRGNTIYF,TGTGCCAGCAGCTCCCAGCCCGACAGGGGAAACACCATATATTTT